This T cell receptor beta chain was sequenced in a study of CD8+ T cells in alopecia areata. PBMC-derived CD4+ and CD8+ T cells were sorted. Following RNA extraction, reverse transcription yielded cDNA that acted as the sequencing template. Assay used: immunoSEQ multiplex PCR; TCRdb lists only in-frame clones, some missing. This sample has roughly 150,000 clones, with approximately 60% found just once. CDR1 and CDR2 (germline): SQVTM, ANQGSEA. The CDR3 covers 15 residues. J was trimmed by 6 bases and V by 6 bases; bases with no gene match: 13. The origin of this receptor is a human donor in good health. The sequencing input was CD4+ T cells sorted from blood. This sequence joins TRBV29-1 and TRBJ2-3; 9 nucleotides match TRBD2. The CDR3 spells CSVEGVAGERDTQYF. For the CDR3, the DNA is TGCAGCGTCGAGGGGGTAGCGGGAGAAAGGGATACGCAGTATTTT.